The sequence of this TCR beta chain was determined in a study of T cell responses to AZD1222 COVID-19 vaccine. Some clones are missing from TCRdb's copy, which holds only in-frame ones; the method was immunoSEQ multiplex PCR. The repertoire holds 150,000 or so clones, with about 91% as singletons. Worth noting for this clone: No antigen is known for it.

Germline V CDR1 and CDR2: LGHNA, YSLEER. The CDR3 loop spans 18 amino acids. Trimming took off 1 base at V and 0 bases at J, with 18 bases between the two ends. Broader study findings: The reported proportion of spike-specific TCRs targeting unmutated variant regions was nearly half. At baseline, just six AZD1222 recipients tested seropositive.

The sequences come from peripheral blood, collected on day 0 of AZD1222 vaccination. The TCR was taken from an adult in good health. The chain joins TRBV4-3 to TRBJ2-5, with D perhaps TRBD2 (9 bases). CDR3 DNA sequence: TGCGCCAGCAGCCAAGGGGCTAGCGGGGACAGGTACCAAGAGACCCAGTACTTC. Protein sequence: CASSQGASGDRYQETQYF.